This TCR beta chain was found in a study of metastatic and nonmetastatic thyroid tumors. Among the patients, none had received any treatment before thyroid surgery. TCRdb reanalyzed the PCR reads via MiXCR. The sample yields 10,000 to 15,000 clones, approximately 30% seen once. Germline V gene data show CDR1 as MNHNS and CDR2 as SASEGT. CDR3 size: 15 residues. V trimming: 2 bases; J trimming: 6 bases; junction bases outside the gene matches: 9. This clone is medium-sized in the sample. Sequencing was done on a sample of tumor tissue. J is TRBJ1-1 and V is TRBV6-1; 7 bases are shared with TRBD1. This TCR derives from a female donor with papillary thyroid cancer or a benign thyroid nodule (not recorded which). Some clones in this sample may be carry-over from other donors' samples. The CDR3, as DNA: TGTGCCAGCAGTGAATTTCGGACAGGAATGTCTGAAGCTTTCTTT. This codes for CASSEFRTGMSEAFF.